One and the same sample provided the 20 T cell receptor beta chains below, sequenced in a study of blood T cell repertoires in COVID-19. Assay used: immunoSEQ multiplex PCR; TCRdb lists only in-frame clones, some missing. This sample has about 150,000 clones, with about four fifths found just once. Specimen: peripheral blood. The receptors shown here come from an elderly woman with acute or convalescent COVID-19.

The chain employs TRBV5-1 and TRBJ1-2; TRBD1 is a possible D gene (6 bases). V shed 1 base and J shed 3 bases, with 10 bases lying between them. The CDR3 sequence is 14 residues long. Germline-derived CDR1 and CDR2 are SGHRS and YFSETQ. This chain's CDR3 is CASSLTRGHYGYTF. DNA of the CDR3: TGCGCCAGCAGCTTGACCAGGGGACACTATGGCTACACCTTC.

V is TRBV5-1 and J is TRBJ1-2; D is uncertain. CDR3 size: 14 residues. The V end lost 4 bases, the J end lost 4 bases, and 14 bases lay between the germline ends. Germline V gene sequence: CDR1 SGHRS, CDR2 YFSETQ. The CDR3 DNA sequence: TGCGCCAGCAGCCCTGCAGCAGGTCTCTATGGCTACACCTTC. It encodes CASSPAAGLYGYTF.

The chain recombines TRBV5-1 with TRBJ2-6; 7 bases are a match to TRBD1. The germline V gene has CDR1 SGHRS and CDR2 YFSETQ. CDR3 length: 16 amino acids. J gave up 0 bases and V 6 bases, and 6 bases lay outside the gene matches. CDR3 protein: CASIRDSNSGANVLTF. Here the CDR3 DNA reads TGCGCCAGCATCCGGGACAGCAACTCTGGGGCCAACGTCCTGACTTTC. The complete variable domain, with remaining parts taken from reference TRBV5-1 and TRBJ2-6, reads KAGVTQTPRYLIKTRGQQVTLSCSPISGHRSVSWYQQTPGQGLQFLFEYFSETQRNKGNFPGRFSGRQFSNSRSEMNVSTLELGDSALYLCASIRDSNSGANVLTFGAGSRLTVL.

V usage is TRBV5-1 and J usage is TRBJ2-7, with D possibly matching TRBD1 (6 bases). The CDR3 has 15 amino acids. V was shortened by 0 bases and J by 3 bases, with 13 bases between the two germline ends. Germline CDR1 is SGHRS and CDR2 is YFSETQ. CDR3 bases: TGCGCCAGCAGCTTGGGAGGGGGTGGCGGCTACGAGCAGTACTTC. It translates to CASSLGGGGGYEQYF.

The rearrangement joins TRBV29-1 to TRBJ1-2, with TRBD1 identical over 12 bases. V lost 6 bases, J lost 7 bases, and 9 bases stayed unmatched. Per the germline V gene, CDR1 is SQVTM and CDR2 is ANQGSEA. The CDR3 has 14 amino acids. The CDR3 loop is CSVQGDRGPGGYTF. The CDR3 nucleotides are TGCAGCGTGCAAGGGGACAGGGGGCCTGGTGGCTACACCTTC.

The rearrangement joins TRBV3-1 (or the pseudogene TRBV3-2) to TRBJ2-1; TRBD1 is a possible D gene (6 bases). From germline, CDR1 is LGHDT and CDR2 YNNKEL (reference sequence). V lost 6 bases and J 2 bases, leaving 14 bases between the germline ends. The CDR3 is made up of 15 amino acids. As DNA, the CDR3 is TGTGCCAGCAGTCAATATCGACAGGCCTACAATGAGCAGTTCTTC. It yields the protein CASSQYRQAYNEQFF.

V is TRBV11-2 and J is TRBJ2-4, with 7 positions matching TRBD1. This CDR3 has 14 amino acids. V trimming: 5 bases; J trimming: 16 bases; junction bases outside the gene matches: 17. Germline CDR1 SGHAT, CDR2 FQNNGV. The CDR3: CASSPPSHRGSFYF. Written as DNA, the CDR3 is TGTGCCAGCAGCCCACCGAGCCACAGGGGCTCTTTCTACTTC.

The chain combines TRBV5-6 with TRBJ1-1; D gene ambiguous. Germline V gene lookup returns CDR1 SGHDT and CDR2 YYEEEE. The CDR3 is 14 amino acids. The V gene lost 2 bases and the J gene lost 0 bases, with 8 bases spanning the gap. CDR3 nucleotide sequence: TGTGCCAGCAGCTTTGGCAGAATGAACACTGAAGCTTTCTTT. Encoded protein: CASSFGRMNTEAFF. The complete variable domain, with remaining parts taken from reference TRBV5-6 and TRBJ1-1, reads DAGVTQSPTHLIKTRGQQVTLRCSPKSGHDTVSWYQQALGQGPQFIFQYYEEEERQRGNFPDRFSGHQFPNYSSELNVNALLLGDSALYLCASSFGRMNTEAFFGQGTRLTVV.

The V and J genes are TRBV7-9 and TRBJ1-3, with no clear D. This CDR3 is built from 15 residues. Trimming cost V 5 bases and J 4 bases, with 15 bases left between them. Germline values: CDR1 SEHNR, CDR2 FQNEAQ (reference sequence). The CDR3 loop is CASSAGSLPGNTIYF. The CDR3 DNA is TGTGCCAGCAGCGCCGGGTCATTGCCAGGAAACACCATATATTTT.

A few counts support this clone. V is TRBV3-1 (or the pseudogene TRBV3-2) and J is TRBJ2-4; TRBD2 aligns across 7 bases. CDR3 length: 17 residues. V shed 0 bases and J 0 bases; nucleotides not matched to a gene: 5. CDR1 and CDR2 from the germline V gene are LGHDT and YNNKEL (reference sequence). The CDR3 nucleotides are TGTGCCAGCAGCCAAGACCGAAGCGGGATAGCCAAAAACATTCAGTACTTC. Protein: CASSQDRSGIAKNIQYF.

This clone was seen only a few times. The chain carries TRBV28 and TRBJ1-5; the D is unclear. This CDR3 region has 14 residues. Deletions cut 6 bases from V and 4 bases from J, with 13 bases between. CDR1 and CDR2 from the germline V gene are MDHEN and SYDVKM. The CDR3 DNA is TGTGCCAGCAGCGGATGGAGGGCAAATCAGCCCCAGCATTTT. Protein sequence: CASSGWRANQPQHF.

V usage is TRBV6-1 and J usage is TRBJ2-5; TRBD1 matches at 9 bases. Germline V gene sequence: CDR1 MNHNS, CDR2 SASEGT. This CDR3 contains 14 residues. Trimming removed 3 bases from V and 6 bases from J; junction bases left unmatched: 5. This chain's CDR3 is CASSDGTGLQTQYF. The CDR3 nucleotides read TGTGCCAGCAGTGATGGGACAGGGCTGCAGACCCAGTACTTC.

This chain links TRBV30 with TRBJ1-1; D perhaps matches TRBD1 (6 bases). CDR3 size: 12 residues. The germline CDR1 and CDR2 sequences are GTSNPN and SVGIG (reference sequence). With 0 bases removed from V and 8 bases from J, the gap between germline ends came to 10 bases. This CDR3 reads CAWSVQQGEAFF. CDR3 in DNA: TGTGCCTGGAGTGTACAGCAGGGGGAAGCTTTCTTT.

This clone has only a few counts. The chain employs TRBV2 and TRBJ1-2; tentatively, D is TRBD1 (5 bases). V dropped 7 bases and J dropped 6 bases, with 21 bases sitting between them. The germline gives CDR1 SNHLY, CDR2 FYNNEI. The CDR3 sequence is 15 residues long. CDR3 nucleotides: TGTGCCAGCACCTCAGGCCCGGCAGGGAGGAATGGCTACACCTTC. Translating gives CASTSGPAGRNGYTF. Complete variable domain (other parts from reference TRBV2 and TRBJ1-2): EPEVTQTPSHQVTQMGQEVILRCVPISNHLYFYWYRQILGQKVEFLVSFYNNEISEKSEIFDDQFSVERPDGSNFTLKIRSTKLEDSAMYFCASTSGPAGRNGYTFGSGTRLTVV.

Only one count was recorded for this clone. Distinct nucleotide sequences in the sample also encode this CDR3. The chain uses TRBV7-9 and TRBJ2-1; a possible D gene is TRBD2 (6 bases). The CDR3 runs 13 residues. V was cut by 3 bases and J by 7 bases, with 10 bases left in between. Germline CDR1 is SEHNR and CDR2 is FQNEAQ (reference sequence). CDR3 amino acids: CASSLGLANEQFF. DNA for the CDR3: TGTGCCAGCAGCTTGGGGCTAGCGAATGAGCAGTTCTTC.

The genes are TRBV7-6 and TRBJ1-5, with D maybe TRBD1 (6 bases). The CDR3 runs to 14 residues. The V gene lost 2 bases and the J gene lost 3 bases, with 8 bases spanning the gap. Per germline, CDR1 SGHVS and CDR2 FNYEAQ. CDR3 nucleotide sequence: TGTGCCAGCAGCTTAAACAGGGACAATCAGCCCCAGCATTTT. Translating it yields CASSLNRDNQPQHF. Together with reference TRBV7-6 and TRBJ1-5, the CDR3 gives the full variable domain: GAGVSQSPRYKVTKRGQDVALRCDPISGHVSLYWYRQALGQGPEFLTYFNYEAQQDKSGLPNDRFSAERPEGSISTLTIQRTEQRDSAMYRCASSLNRDNQPQHFGDGTRLSIL.

CDR3 region: CASSFNSAGQFNYGYTF. In DNA form, the CDR3 reads TGTGCCAGCAGTTTTAACTCGGCGGGACAGTTTAACTATGGCTACACCTTC. The chain links TRBV28 to TRBJ1-2, with 7 bases lining up with TRBD1. With 3 bases clipped from V and 1 base from J, the junction kept 11 bases outside the gene matches. The length of the CDR3 is 17 residues. Germline V gene sequence: CDR1 MDHEN, CDR2 SYDVKM.

The J gene is TRBJ2-7, the V gene TRBV10-3, with D possibly TRBD2 on 6 matching bases. The germline V gene has CDR1 ENHRY and CDR2 SYGVKD. The germline V and J ends were trimmed by 3 bases and 2 bases, with 14 bases remaining between them. The CDR3 is 15 amino acids. The CDR3 bases are TGTGCCATCAGTGAACGTAGTAGCGGCGCCTACGAGCAGTACTTC. As protein: CAISERSSGAYEQYF.

The CDR3 nucleotides are TGTGCCAGCAGCTCCGGGACAGGGGTGGTAGAGACCCAGTACTTC. Its translation: CASSSGTGVVETQYF. The genes are TRBV7-2 and TRBJ2-5, with TRBD1 identical over 10 bases. CDR3 length: 15 amino acids. V was clipped by 4 bases and J by 4 bases; unmatched bases: 6. Germline V lookup: CDR1 SGHTA, CDR2 FQGNSA.

This clone was counted between two and nine times. The chain is built from TRBV18 and TRBJ2-7, with D possibly matching TRBD2 (5 bases). The CDR3 length is 15 residues. V lost 1 base to trimming and J lost 2 bases, with 12 bases between them. Germline values: CDR1 KGHSH, CDR2 LQKENI. The CDR3: CASSPRDLGAYEQYF. The CDR3 DNA reads TGTGCCAGCTCACCACGGGATCTGGGAGCCTACGAGCAGTACTTC. Together with reference TRBV18 and TRBJ2-7, the CDR3 gives the full variable domain: NAGVMQNPRHLVRRRGQEARLRCSPMKGHSHVYWYRQLPEEGLKFMVYLQKENIIDESGMPKERFSAEFPKEGPSILRIQQVVRGDSAAYFCASSPRDLGAYEQYFGPGTRLTVT.